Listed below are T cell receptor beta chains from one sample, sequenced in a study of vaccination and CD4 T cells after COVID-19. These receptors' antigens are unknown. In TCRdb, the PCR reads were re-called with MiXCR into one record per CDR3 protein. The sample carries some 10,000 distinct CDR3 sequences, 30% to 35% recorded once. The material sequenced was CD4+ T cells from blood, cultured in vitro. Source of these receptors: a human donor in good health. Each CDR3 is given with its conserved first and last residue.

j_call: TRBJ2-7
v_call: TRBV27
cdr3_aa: CASSLSRVRDQQYF

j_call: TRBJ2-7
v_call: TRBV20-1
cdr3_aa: CSASWGPSGSWYF

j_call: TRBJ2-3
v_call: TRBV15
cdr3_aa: CATSAQRDPGTDTQYF

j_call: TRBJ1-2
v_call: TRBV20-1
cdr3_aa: CSAIQGAQGYTF

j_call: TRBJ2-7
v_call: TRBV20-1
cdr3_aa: CSARDIAGPSYEQYF

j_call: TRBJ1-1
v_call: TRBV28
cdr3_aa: CASHAGGRENTEAFF

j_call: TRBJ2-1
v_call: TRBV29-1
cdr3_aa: CSVGGEQFF

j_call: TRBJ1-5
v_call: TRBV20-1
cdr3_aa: CSAGQTNQPQHF

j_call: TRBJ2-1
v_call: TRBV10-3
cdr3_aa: CAISPGQGKDNEQFF

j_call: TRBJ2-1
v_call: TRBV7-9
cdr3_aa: CASSSSGTYNEQFF

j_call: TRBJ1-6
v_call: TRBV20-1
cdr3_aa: CSSLGGDSPLHF

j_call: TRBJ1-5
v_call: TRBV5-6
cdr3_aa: CASSLRGIVNQPQHF

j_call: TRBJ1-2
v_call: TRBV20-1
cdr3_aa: CSPSEADYGYTF

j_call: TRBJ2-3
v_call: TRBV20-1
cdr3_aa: CSGSLAGGLDTQYF

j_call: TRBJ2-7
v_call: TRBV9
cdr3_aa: CASSPRPGGDEQYF

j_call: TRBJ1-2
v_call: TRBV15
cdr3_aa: CATSRVLTGGADYGYTF

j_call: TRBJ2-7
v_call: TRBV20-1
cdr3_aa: CSARVTGSYEQYF

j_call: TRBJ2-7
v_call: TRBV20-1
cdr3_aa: CSASELGQYF

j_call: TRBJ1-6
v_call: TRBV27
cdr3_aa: CASSRDRGYSPLHF

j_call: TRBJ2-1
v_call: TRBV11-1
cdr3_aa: CASSLGPGQGYNEQFF

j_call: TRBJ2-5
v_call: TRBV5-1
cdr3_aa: CASSLETQETQYF

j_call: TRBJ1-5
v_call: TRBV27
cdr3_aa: CASSPQTGNPNQPQHF

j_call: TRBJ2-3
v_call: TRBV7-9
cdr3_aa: CASSLYGHFGSTDTQYF

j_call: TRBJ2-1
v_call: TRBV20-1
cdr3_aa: CSAVGRGRESYNEQFF

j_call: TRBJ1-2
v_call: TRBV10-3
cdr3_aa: CAISEDGDYGYTF

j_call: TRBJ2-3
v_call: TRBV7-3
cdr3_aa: CASSIRRTDTQYF

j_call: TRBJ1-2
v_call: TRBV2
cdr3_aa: CASSAGGLKGYTF

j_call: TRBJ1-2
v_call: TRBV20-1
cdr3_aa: CSANSRTGSYGYTF

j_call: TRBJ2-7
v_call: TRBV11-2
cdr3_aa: CASSLTRSSGEQYF